The 9 T cell receptor beta chains reported below all come from one sample, sequenced in a study of memory CD4+ T cells and cytomegalovirus serostatus. The sort gate was single viable CD3+CD4+CD8-CD45RO+ cells for memory CD4+ T cells. Profiled with immunoSEQ multiplex PCR; TCRdb holds only in-frame clones, not every one. The table lists about 75,000 clones, 75% to 85% of them singletons. The sample comprised memory CD4+ T cells from blood. The source of these receptors is an adult in good health and CMV-seropositive.

This chain connects TRBV7-9 to TRBJ2-7; 7 bases match TRBD1. This CDR3 comprises 14 residues. V was pared by 5 bases and J by 2 bases, with 6 bases of the junction left unmatched. The V gene's germline CDR1 is SEHNR and CDR2 FQNEAQ (reference sequence). DNA of the CDR3: TGTGCCAGCAGCCCTTCAGGGGGAACCTACGAGCAGTACGTC. Encoded protein: CASSPSGGTYEQYV.

This chain connects TRBV7-9 to TRBJ2-1; TRBD2 is a possible D gene (6 bases). V lost 1 base, J lost 8 bases, and 12 bases lay in between. Germline lookup yields CDR1 SEHNR and CDR2 FQNEAQ (reference sequence). CDR3 length: 14 amino acids. The CDR3 reads CASSLELRDDEQFF. For the CDR3, the DNA is TGTGCCAGCAGCTTAGAGTTGCGGGACGATGAGCAGTTCTTC.

V usage is TRBV21-1 and J usage is TRBJ1-5; TRBD1 reflects the table's D call only, with no check against the DNA. TRBV21-1 is termed a pseudogene. The CDR3 has 16 amino acids. The CDR3 sequence is CASSSPNRENNQPQHF. Written as DNA, the CDR3 is TGTGCCAGCAGCTCACCGAACAGGGAGAACAATCAGCCCCAGCATTTT.

The V and J genes are TRBV27 and TRBJ2-1, with D unclear. V was cut by 0 bases and J by 0 bases, with 6 bases left in between. Germline CDR1 and CDR2: MNHEY and SMNVEV (reference sequence). The CDR3 has 15 amino acids. The CDR3 sequence: CASSLSLSSYNEQFF. Written as DNA, the CDR3 is TGTGCCAGCAGTTTATCACTGAGCTCCTACAATGAGCAGTTCTTC.

This clone was seen a single time. This chain joins TRBV29-1 and TRBJ1-3; unclear D gene. Looked up from germline, CDR1 is SQVTM and CDR2 is ANQGSEA. The V end lost 4 bases, the J end lost 0 bases, and 10 bases lay between the germline ends. The CDR3 sequence is 14 residues long. The CDR3 DNA reads TGCAGCGTTGTCCTCCCAAGCTCTGGAAACACCATATATTTT. Residues: CSVVLPSSGNTIYF.

The chain uses TRBV2 and TRBJ1-2; D is undetermined. The CDR3 contains 13 residues. Looked up from germline, CDR1 is SNHLY and CDR2 is FYNNEI. Trimming took off 9 bases at V and 2 bases at J, with 13 bases between the two ends. The CDR3 loop is CASAPGPNYGYTF. As DNA, the CDR3 is TGTGCCAGTGCCCCCGGGCCCAACTATGGCTACACCTTC.

The chain employs TRBV30 and TRBJ2-3; unclear D gene. Germline values: CDR1 GTSNPN, CDR2 SVGIG (reference sequence). This CDR3 has 14 residues. The V gene lost 2 bases and the J gene lost 0 bases, with 9 bases spanning the gap. The DNA of the CDR3 is TGTGCCTGGAGTCCCGGAGTCAGCACAGATACGCAGTATTTT. It encodes CAWSPGVSTDTQYF.

In DNA, the CDR3 is TGTGCCAGCAGTACCCGGGGAGGGGAGACCCAGTACTTC. It translates to CASSTRGGETQYF. The gene calls are TRBV28 and TRBJ2-5, with TRBD2 identical over 7 bases. In germline, CDR1 is MDHEN, CDR2 SYDVKM. V lost 5 bases to trimming and J lost 5 bases; unmatched junction nucleotides: 5. This CDR3 has 13 amino acids.

The chain couples TRBV5-6 to TRBJ1-4, with TRBD1 as a possible D gene (5 bases). V was shortened by 3 bases and J by 7 bases, with 19 bases between the two germline ends. CDR3 length: 16 residues. Germline lookup yields CDR1 SGHDT and CDR2 YYEEEE. The CDR3 reads CASSSTVSVYGEKLFF. The DNA for the CDR3 is TGTGCCAGCAGCTCGACAGTCTCTGTCTATGGTGAAAAACTGTTTTTT.